Below are 28 T cell receptor beta chains sequenced from a single sample in a study of T and B cells in COVID-19 patients. TRB was amplified from about 260-540 ng of blood genomic DNA. BIOMED2 TRB-A/B primer pools were used in multiplex TRB PCR. Using its own MiXCR run on the multiplex PCR reads, TCRdb lists one record per CDR3 protein. The table records 15,000 or so distinct CDR3 sequences, roughly 30% of them present only once. Sequencing was performed on blood. The receptors were sampled from a human donor who had recovered from COVID-19.

This clonotype was counted only a few times. The rearrangement uses TRBV30 and TRBJ1-2; 10 bases line up with TRBD1. This CDR3 comprises 15 residues. Germline V lookup: CDR1 GTSNPN, CDR2 SVGIG (reference sequence). Germline trimming cut 3 bases from V and 8 bases from J; bases unmatched to any gene: 12. DNA for the CDR3: TGTGCCTGGAGCGTAAAGGACAGGGGGGGCGGCGGCTACACCTTC. Translating gives CAWSVKDRGGGGYTF.

By proportion, this clonotype is medium-sized. This chain connects TRBV11-1 to TRBJ2-4; D is undetermined. V shed 5 bases and J shed 0 bases, with 14 bases lying between them. This CDR3 spans 16 amino acids. Germline V lookup: CDR1 SGHAT, CDR2 FQDESV (reference sequence). DNA of the CDR3: TGTGCCAGCAGCCCGCCGCCTGGCCTAGCCAAAAACATTCAGTACTTC. Amino acids: CASSPPPGLAKNIQYF.

The table lists this clonotype with a few counts. This rearrangement joins TRBV5-6 to TRBJ1-5; D uncertain. The CDR3 covers 13 residues. CDR1 and CDR2 from the germline V gene are SGHDT and YYEEEE. The V end lost 1 base, the J end lost 11 bases, and 13 bases lay between the germline ends. This chain's CDR3 is CASSLSGEGAQHF. As DNA, the CDR3 is TGTGCCAGCAGCTTGTCCGGGGAAGGAGCCCAGCATTTT.

The J gene is TRBJ2-5, the V gene TRBV10-3; D is perhaps TRBD2 (5 bases). Germline CDR1 reads ENHRY; CDR2 reads SYGVKD. V was cut by 0 bases and J by 5 bases, with 10 bases left in between. CDR3 size: 14 residues. The CDR3 is CAISESTGRETQYF. CDR3 DNA sequence: TGTGCCATCAGTGAGTCGACGGGAAGGGAGACCCAGTACTTC.

This chain joins TRBV6-1 and TRBJ1-4, with 9 nucleotides matching TRBD1. CDR1 and CDR2 from the germline V gene are MNHNS and SASEGT. The CDR3 runs to 14 residues. The ends lost 6 bases at V and 8 bases at J; junction bases unmatched: 7. CDR3 loop: CASSPDRGGEKLFF. In DNA, the CDR3 is TGTGCCAGCAGCCCGGACAGGGGTGGGGAAAAACTGTTTTTT.

This clonotype was found a few times. V is TRBV5-1 and J is TRBJ2-5; D might be TRBD2 (5 bases). The V end lost 3 bases, the J end lost 4 bases, and 13 bases lay between the germline ends. The CDR3 runs 14 residues. The V gene's germline CDR1 is SGHRS and CDR2 YFSETQ. CDR3 nucleotides: TGCGCCAGCAGCTCCAGGACTGGAGGAGAGACCCAGTACTTC. Its protein is CASSSRTGGETQYF. Drawing the rest from reference TRBV5-1 and TRBJ2-5, the complete variable domain is KAGVTQTPRYLIKTRGQQVTLSCSPISGHRSVSWYQQTPGQGLQFLFEYFSETQRNKGNFPGRFSGRQFSNSRSEMNVSTLELGDSALYLCASSSRTGGETQYFGPGTRLLVL.

This clonotype ranks as medium-sized. The rearrangement uses TRBV19 and TRBJ1-1; TRBD1 matches 8 bases. The CDR3 runs to 14 residues. Trimming removed 6 bases from V and 4 bases from J; junction bases left unmatched: 7. Per germline, CDR1 LNHDA and CDR2 SQIVND (reference sequence). CDR3 in amino acids: CASRPPDRGTEAFF. In DNA, the CDR3 is TGTGCCAGTAGACCACCTGACAGGGGCACTGAAGCTTTCTTT.

The rearrangement uses TRBV11-2 and TRBJ1-3; D is unclear. The length of the CDR3 is 13 residues. Deletions cut 1 base from V and 2 bases from J, with 3 bases between. CDR1 SGHAT and CDR2 FQNNGV come from the germline V gene. In DNA, the CDR3 is TGTGCCAGCAGCTTAGGGACTGGAAACACCATATATTTT. Translating gives CASSLGTGNTIYF.

V gene TRBV12-3 or TRBV12-4 combines with J gene TRBJ1-3, with D unclear. CDR3 size: 12 residues. V shed 7 bases and J shed 3 bases, with 7 bases lying between them. CDR3 sequence reads: CASTLLGNTIYF. CDR3 DNA: TGTGCCAGCACCTTACTTGGAAACACCATATATTTT.

As to this clonotype: Since a much larger clone is just one base distant, this may be a read error. This chain joins TRBV7-9 and TRBJ1-5; 7 bases line up with TRBD1. CDR1 is SEHNR, CDR2 FQNEAQ, per germline (reference sequence). CDR3 length: 15 amino acids. Trimming took 4 bases from V and 5 from J; bases not matched to a gene: 8. The CDR3 sequence is CASSSTTGRDQPQHF. The CDR3, as DNA: TGTGCCAGCAGCTCCACGACAGGGAGAGATCAGCCCCAGCATTTT.

This clonotype occurred many times. J is TRBJ1-6 and V is TRBV12-3 or TRBV12-4, with D maybe TRBD1 (5 bases). Trimming stripped 5 bases from V and 7 bases from J, with 15 bases between. The CDR3 extends over 15 amino acids. CDR3 DNA sequence: TGTGCCAGCAGTCCTACCGGACATAGGAATTCACCCCTCCACTTT. It translates to CASSPTGHRNSPLHF.

The DNA of the CDR3 is TGTGCCAGCAGTTCCCTAAATGAGCAGTTCTTC. This codes for CASSSLNEQFF. The chain employs TRBV6-2 or TRBV6-3 and TRBJ2-1; no reliable D call. The germline gives CDR1 MNHEY, CDR2 SVGEGT. The CDR3 spans 11 residues. V lost 4 bases and J 7 bases, leaving 5 bases between the germline ends.

The chain carries TRBV7-6 and TRBJ2-1, with 7 bases fitting TRBD1. Trimming cost V 5 bases and J 9 bases; bases outside gene matches: 7. This CDR3 comprises 13 residues. The germline V gene has CDR1 SGHVS and CDR2 FNYEAQ. The CDR3 here is CASSQDRRREQFF. CDR3 nucleotide sequence: TGTGCCAGCAGCCAGGACAGGAGACGTGAGCAGTTCTTC. The whole variable domain, remainder taken from reference TRBV7-6 and TRBJ2-1, is GAGVSQSPRYKVTKRGQDVALRCDPISGHVSLYWYRQALGQGPEFLTYFNYEAQQDKSGLPNDRFSAERPEGSISTLTIQRTEQRDSAMYRCASSQDRRREQFFGPGTRLTVL.

V and J are TRBV5-1 and TRBJ2-3, with 7 nucleotides matching TRBD1. Trimming cost V 4 bases and J 4 bases; bases outside gene matches: 12. CDR1 is SGHRS and CDR2 is YFSETQ in the germline V gene. The CDR3 sequence is 16 residues long. For the CDR3, the DNA is TGCGCCAGCAGCCCCCCGACAGGGAATGGTGCAGATACGCAGTATTTT. Encoded protein: CASSPPTGNGADTQYF.

This clonotype was counted between two and nine times. The chain has TRBV18 and TRBJ1-1; maybe TRBD1 (5 bases). V lost 3 bases to trimming and J lost 7 bases, with 18 bases between them. Germline V gene sequence: CDR1 KGHSH, CDR2 LQKENI. The CDR3 runs to 15 residues. The CDR3 DNA follows: TGTGCCAGCTCACCCGACCGTCTCGTTGGGGGTGAAGCTTTCTTT. Translating it yields CASSPDRLVGGEAFF.

By sample fraction, this clonotype is medium-sized. This chain uses TRBV15 with TRBJ2-3; 14 bases line up with TRBD2. V shed 1 base and J 5 bases; nucleotides not matched to a gene: 5. Germline lookup yields CDR1 LNHNV and CDR2 YYDKDF (reference sequence). The CDR3 length is 17 residues. CDR3 DNA: TGTGCCACCAGCAGAGGGGGGACTAGCGGGAGAGAAGATACGCAGTATTTT. Residues: CATSRGGTSGREDTQYF.

The genes are TRBV5-1 and TRBJ2-1, with 7 bases that match TRBD2. Germline trimming cut 4 bases from V and 0 bases from J; bases unmatched to any gene: 10. Germline V gives CDR1 SGHRS, CDR2 YFSETQ. The CDR3 runs to 17 residues. Here the CDR3 reads CASSPKESGNSYNEQFF. CDR3 nucleotides: TGCGCCAGCAGCCCAAAGGAAAGCGGGAACTCCTACAATGAGCAGTTCTTC.

The V and J genes are TRBV11-2 and TRBJ1-1, with D possibly TRBD1 on 5 matching bases. CDR1 is SGHAT, CDR2 FQNNGV, per germline. The CDR3 has 15 amino acids. V gave up 5 bases and J gave up 0 bases, with 13 bases separating them. As DNA, the CDR3 is TGTGCCAGCAGCCCACGGGGGGGTATGAACACTGAAGCTTTCTTT. Amino acid sequence: CASSPRGGMNTEAFF.

This clonotype was seen ten or more times. The rearrangement uses TRBV6-5 and TRBJ1-4; D unclear. Trimming cost V 3 bases and J 6 bases, with 11 bases left between them. In germline, CDR1 is MNHEY, CDR2 SVGAGI. CDR3 length: 14 amino acids. The CDR3 DNA is TGTGCCAGCAGTTATTCCCAGTCTTATGAAAAACTGTTTTTT. It codes for CASSYSQSYEKLFF.

V gene TRBV19 combines with J gene TRBJ2-2, with D possibly called TRBD1 or TRBD2 (5 bases each). V dropped 5 bases and J dropped 1 base, with 17 bases sitting between them. Germline V lookup: CDR1 LNHDA, CDR2 SQIVND (reference sequence). The CDR3 spans 17 residues. CDR3 bases: TGTGCCAGTAGTTCCCGGGACGGAGTCCTGAACACCGGGGAGCTGTTTTTT. It specifies CASSSRDGVLNTGELFF.

V is TRBV6-4 and J is TRBJ1-4, with TRBD1 matching 8 bases. The CDR3 spans 14 residues. The germline CDR1 and CDR2 sequences are MRHNA and SNTAGT. J was trimmed by 7 bases and V by 3 bases; bases with no gene match: 4. The CDR3 loop reads CASSEGDRGEKLFF. DNA of the CDR3: TGTGCCAGCAGTGAAGGAGACAGGGGTGAAAAACTGTTTTTT.

In DNA, the CDR3 is TGCAGTGCTCCCCCTAAGAACCTGGAGGCTTTCTTT. Translating it yields CSAPPKNLEAFF. V gene TRBV20-1 combines with J gene TRBJ1-1; D unresolved. The CDR3 is 12 amino acids. Trimming cost V 5 bases and J 11 bases, with 18 bases left between them. Germline V gives CDR1 DFQATT, CDR2 SNEGSKA (reference sequence).

The chain employs TRBV7-9 and TRBJ2-7; D is possibly TRBD2 (5 bases). V lost 2 bases, J lost 4 bases, and 9 bases lay in between. CDR3 length equals 13 residues. The germline CDR1 and CDR2 sequences are SEHNR and FQNEAQ (reference sequence). The CDR3 here is CASSLSGGYEQYF. CDR3 nucleotides: TGTGCCAGCAGCTTAAGTGGAGGTTACGAGCAGTACTTC.

The chain recombines TRBV12-3 or TRBV12-4 with TRBJ2-1; perhaps TRBD1 as D (5 bases). Trimming left V 5 bases short and J 7 bases short, with 15 bases between. The CDR3 spans 14 residues. CDR3 loop: CASSPDSVRNEQFF. Here the CDR3 DNA reads TGTGCCAGCAGTCCTGACAGTGTTCGAAATGAGCAGTTCTTC.

This clonotype ranks as medium-sized. The rearrangement joins TRBV6-5 to TRBJ2-3; perhaps TRBD1 as D (6 bases). The V gene lost 2 bases and the J gene lost 0 bases, with 12 bases spanning the gap. Germline-derived CDR1 and CDR2 are MNHEY and SVGAGI. This CDR3 comprises 16 residues. Here the CDR3 reads CASSYMRTESTDTQYF. Written as DNA, the CDR3 is TGTGCCAGCAGTTACATGCGGACAGAGAGCACAGATACGCAGTATTTT.

This clonotype was counted only a few times. This chain connects TRBV6-5 to TRBJ1-5, with TRBD1 as a possible D gene (6 bases). This CDR3 region has 14 residues. Germline V gives CDR1 MNHEY, CDR2 SVGAGI. The ends were cut back, 6 bases at V and 1 base at J, with 10 bases in the middle. CDR3 amino acids: CASSPRGSNQPQHF. DNA of the CDR3: TGTGCCAGCAGCCCCAGGGGAAGCAATCAGCCCCAGCATTTT.

The chain links TRBV6-5 to TRBJ1-1; D call uncertain. V was shortened by 5 bases and J by 4 bases, with 5 bases between the two germline ends. The V gene's germline CDR1 is MNHEY and CDR2 SVGAGI. The CDR3 totals 11 residues. CDR3 sequence reads: CASSQGTEAFF. CDR3 coding DNA: TGTGCCAGCAGTCAAGGCACTGAAGCTTTCTTT.

The J gene is TRBJ2-1, the V gene TRBV29-1, with 13 nucleotides matching TRBD2. The germline CDR1 and CDR2 sequences are SQVTM and ANQGSEA. The CDR3 consists of 15 residues. V lost 6 bases and J lost 6; bases outside the gene matches: 8. The CDR3 coding sequence is TGCAGCGTAGGACTAGCGGGGGCGGTCGGCAATGAGCAGTTCTTC. Protein: CSVGLAGAVGNEQFF.